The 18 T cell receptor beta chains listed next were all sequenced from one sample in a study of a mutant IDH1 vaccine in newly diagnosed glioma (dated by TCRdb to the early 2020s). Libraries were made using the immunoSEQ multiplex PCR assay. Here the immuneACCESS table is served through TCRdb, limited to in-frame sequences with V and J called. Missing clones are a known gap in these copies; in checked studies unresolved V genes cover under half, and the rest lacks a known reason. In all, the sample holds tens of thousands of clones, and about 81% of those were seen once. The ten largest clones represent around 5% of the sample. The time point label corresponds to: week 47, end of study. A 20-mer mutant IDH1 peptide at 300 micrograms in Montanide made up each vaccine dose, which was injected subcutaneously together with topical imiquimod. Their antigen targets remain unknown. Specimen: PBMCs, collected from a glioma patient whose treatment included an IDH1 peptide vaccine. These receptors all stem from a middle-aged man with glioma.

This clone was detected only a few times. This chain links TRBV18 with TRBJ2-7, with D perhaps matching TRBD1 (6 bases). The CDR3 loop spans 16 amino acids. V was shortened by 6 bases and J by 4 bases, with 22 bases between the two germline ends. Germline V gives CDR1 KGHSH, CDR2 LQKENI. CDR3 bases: TGTGCCAGCTCCCTCGACAGGTCCCTCATACTGTACGAGCAGTACTTC. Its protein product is CASSLDRSLILYEQYF.

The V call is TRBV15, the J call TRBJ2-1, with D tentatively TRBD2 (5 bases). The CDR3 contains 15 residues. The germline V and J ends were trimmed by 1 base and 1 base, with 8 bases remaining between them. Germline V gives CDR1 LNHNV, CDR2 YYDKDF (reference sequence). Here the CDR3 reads CATSRGAESYNEQFF. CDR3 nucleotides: TGTGCCACCAGCAGAGGAGCGGAGTCCTACAATGAGCAGTTCTTC.

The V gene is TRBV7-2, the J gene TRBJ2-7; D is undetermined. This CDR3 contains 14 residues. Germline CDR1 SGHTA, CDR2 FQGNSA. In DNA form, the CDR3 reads TGTGCTTCCGCCAGAGGTTTCAGCTCCTACGAGCAGTACTTC. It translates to CASARGFSSYEQYF.

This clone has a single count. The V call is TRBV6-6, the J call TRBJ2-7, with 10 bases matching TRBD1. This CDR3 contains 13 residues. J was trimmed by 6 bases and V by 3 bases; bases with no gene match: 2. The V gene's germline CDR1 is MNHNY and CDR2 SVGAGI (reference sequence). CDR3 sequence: CASSYGTGVEQYF. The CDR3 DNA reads TGTGCCAGCAGTTATGGGACAGGGGTCGAGCAGTACTTC.

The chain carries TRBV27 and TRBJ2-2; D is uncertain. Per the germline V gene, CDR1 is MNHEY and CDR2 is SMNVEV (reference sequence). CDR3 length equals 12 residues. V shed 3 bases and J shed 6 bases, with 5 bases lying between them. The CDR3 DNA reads TGTGCCAGCAGTTTCATAGCCGGGGAGCTGTTTTTT. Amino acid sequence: CASSFIAGELFF.

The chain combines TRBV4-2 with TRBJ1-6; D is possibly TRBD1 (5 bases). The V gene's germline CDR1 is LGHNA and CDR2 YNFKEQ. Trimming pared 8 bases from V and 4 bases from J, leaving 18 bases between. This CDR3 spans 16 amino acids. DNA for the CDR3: TGTGCCAGCGATCAGGGAGGGACCCGTTATAATTCACCCCTCCACTTT. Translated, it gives CASDQGGTRYNSPLHF.

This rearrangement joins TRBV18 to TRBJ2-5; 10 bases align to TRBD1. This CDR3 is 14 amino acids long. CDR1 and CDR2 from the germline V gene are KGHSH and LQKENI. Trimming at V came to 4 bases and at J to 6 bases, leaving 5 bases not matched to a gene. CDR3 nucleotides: TGTGCCAGCTCACAGGACAGGGGGTCGAAGACCCAGTACTTC. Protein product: CASSQDRGSKTQYF.

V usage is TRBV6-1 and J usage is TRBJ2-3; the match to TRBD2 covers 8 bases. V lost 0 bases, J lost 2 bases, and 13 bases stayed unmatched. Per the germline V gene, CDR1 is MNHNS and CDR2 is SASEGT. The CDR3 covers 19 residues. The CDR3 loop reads CASSEASPGLVGFTDTQYF. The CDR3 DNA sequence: TGTGCCAGCAGTGAAGCATCACCGGGACTAGTCGGTTTCACAGATACGCAGTATTTT.

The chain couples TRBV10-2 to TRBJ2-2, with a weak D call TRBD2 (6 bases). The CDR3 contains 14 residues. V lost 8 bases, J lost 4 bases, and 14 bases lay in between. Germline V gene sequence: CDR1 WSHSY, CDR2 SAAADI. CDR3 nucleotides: TGCGCCAGCTACGGCGGGACTGCCACCGGGGAGCTGTTTTTT. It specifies CASYGGTATGELFF.

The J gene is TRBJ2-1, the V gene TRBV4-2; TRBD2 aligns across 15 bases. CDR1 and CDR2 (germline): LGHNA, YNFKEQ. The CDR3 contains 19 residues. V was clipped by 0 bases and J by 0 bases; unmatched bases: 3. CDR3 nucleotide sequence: TGTGCCAGCAGCCAAGATGGGACTAGCGGGAGGAGCTCCTACAATGAGCAGTTCTTC. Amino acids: CASSQDGTSGRSSYNEQFF.

CDR3 in DNA: TGTGCCAGCAGCTTGGCCCCGGGGGCCGGGGCAGATACGCAGTATTTT. The encoded protein is CASSLAPGAGADTQYF. The chain couples TRBV5-5 to TRBJ2-3; the D call may be TRBD1 or TRBD2 (6 bases each). The germline gives CDR1 SGHKS, CDR2 YYEKEE (reference sequence). The V and J ends lost 0 bases and 4 bases respectively, with 15 bases between them. The CDR3 runs to 16 residues.

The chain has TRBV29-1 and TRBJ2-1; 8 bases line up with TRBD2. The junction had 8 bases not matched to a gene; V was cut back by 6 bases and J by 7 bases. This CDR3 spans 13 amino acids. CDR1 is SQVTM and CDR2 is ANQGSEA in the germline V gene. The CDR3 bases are TGCAGCGTGGGGACTAGGTGGGTAAATGAGCAGTTCTTC. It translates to CSVGTRWVNEQFF.

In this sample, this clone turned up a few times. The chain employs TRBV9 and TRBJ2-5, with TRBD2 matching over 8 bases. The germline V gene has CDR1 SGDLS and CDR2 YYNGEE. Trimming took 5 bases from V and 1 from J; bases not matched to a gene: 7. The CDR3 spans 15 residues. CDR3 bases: TGTGCCAGCAGTTTTGGACTAGCTCCCCAAGAGACCCAGTACTTC. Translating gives CASSFGLAPQETQYF.

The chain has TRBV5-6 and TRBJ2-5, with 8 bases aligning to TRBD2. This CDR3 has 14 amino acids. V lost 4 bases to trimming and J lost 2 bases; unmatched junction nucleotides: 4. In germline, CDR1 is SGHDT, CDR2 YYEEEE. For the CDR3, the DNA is TGTGCCAGCAGCCCGGGACTAGATCAAGAGACCCAGTACTTC. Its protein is CASSPGLDQETQYF.

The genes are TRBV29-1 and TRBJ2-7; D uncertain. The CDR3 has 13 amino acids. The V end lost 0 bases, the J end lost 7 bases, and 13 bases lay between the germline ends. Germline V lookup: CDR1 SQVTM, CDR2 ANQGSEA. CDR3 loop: CSVEESKGWEQYF. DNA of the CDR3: TGCAGCGTTGAAGAGTCAAAAGGGTGGGAGCAGTACTTC.

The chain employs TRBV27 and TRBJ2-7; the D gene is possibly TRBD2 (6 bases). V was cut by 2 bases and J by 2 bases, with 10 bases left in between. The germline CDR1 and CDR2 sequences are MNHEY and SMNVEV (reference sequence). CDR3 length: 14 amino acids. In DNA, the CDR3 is TGTGCCAGCAGTTTAACGTGGGGGGCCTACGAGCAGTACTTC. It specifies CASSLTWGAYEQYF.

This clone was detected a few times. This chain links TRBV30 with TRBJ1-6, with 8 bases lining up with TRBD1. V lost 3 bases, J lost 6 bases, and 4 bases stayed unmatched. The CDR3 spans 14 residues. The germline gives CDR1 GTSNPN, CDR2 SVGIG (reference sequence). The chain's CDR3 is CAWRLGQGNSPLHF. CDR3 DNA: TGTGCCTGGAGACTAGGACAGGGTAATTCACCCCTCCACTTT.

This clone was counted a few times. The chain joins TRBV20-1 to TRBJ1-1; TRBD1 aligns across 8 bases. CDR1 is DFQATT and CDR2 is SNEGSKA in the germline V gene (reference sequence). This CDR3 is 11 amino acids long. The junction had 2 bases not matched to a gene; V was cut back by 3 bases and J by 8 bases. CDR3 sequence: CSARRTGEAFF. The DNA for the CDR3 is TGCAGTGCTAGGAGGACAGGGGAAGCTTTCTTT.